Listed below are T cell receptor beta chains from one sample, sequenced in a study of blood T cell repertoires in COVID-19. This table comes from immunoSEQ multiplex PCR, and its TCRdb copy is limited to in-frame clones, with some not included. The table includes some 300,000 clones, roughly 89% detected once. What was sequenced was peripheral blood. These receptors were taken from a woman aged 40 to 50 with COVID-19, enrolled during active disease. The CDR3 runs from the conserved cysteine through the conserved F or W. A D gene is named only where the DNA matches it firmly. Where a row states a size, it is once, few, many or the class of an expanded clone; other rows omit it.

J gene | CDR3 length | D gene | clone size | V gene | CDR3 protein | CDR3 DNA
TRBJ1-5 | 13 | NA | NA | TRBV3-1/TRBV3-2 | CASSQDLRQPQHF | TGTGCCAGCAGCCAAGATCTACGTCAGCCCCAGCATTTT
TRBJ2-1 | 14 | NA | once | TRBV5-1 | CASSTGQPYDEQFF | TGCGCCAGCAGCACAGGGCAGCCTTACGATGAGCAGTTCTTC
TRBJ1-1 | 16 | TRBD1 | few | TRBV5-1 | CASSLKPGQGNTEAFF | TGCGCCAGCAGCTTGAAGCCGGGACAGGGAAACACTGAAGCTTTCTTT
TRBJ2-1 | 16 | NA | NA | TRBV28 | CASSFGLTLTINEQFF | TGTGCCAGCAGTTTCGGGTTAACCCTTACAATTAATGAGCAGTTCTTC
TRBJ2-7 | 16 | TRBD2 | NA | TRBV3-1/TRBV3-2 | CASSQDYGDYVNEQYF | TGTGCCAGCAGCCAAGATTACGGGGACTATGTTAACGAGCAGTACTTC
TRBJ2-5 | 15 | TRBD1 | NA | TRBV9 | CASSPPGQGIETQYF | TGTGCCAGCAGCCCTCCGGGACAGGGCATAGAGACCCAGTACTTC
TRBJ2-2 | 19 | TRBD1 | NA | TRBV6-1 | CASSEALPGGFDGTGELFF | TGTGCCAGCAGTGAAGCGTTGCCAGGGGGCTTCGATGGGACCGGGGAGCTGTTTTTT
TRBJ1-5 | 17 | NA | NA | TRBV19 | CASSKRGDVYSNQPQHF | TGTGCCAGTAGTAAAAGGGGCGACGTATATAGCAATCAGCCCCAGCATTTT
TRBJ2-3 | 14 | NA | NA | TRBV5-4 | CASSPQRRTDTQYF | TGTGCCAGCAGCCCCCAGCGGCGCACAGATACGCAGTATTTT
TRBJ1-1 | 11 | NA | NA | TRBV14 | CASSQSFRAFF | TGTGCCAGCAGCCAGTCGTTCAGAGCTTTCTTT
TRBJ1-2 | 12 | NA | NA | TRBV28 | CASSYQVGGYTF | TGTGCCAGCAGTTACCAGGTCGGCGGCTACACCTTC
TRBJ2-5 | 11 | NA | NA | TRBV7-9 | CAGAAGETQYF | TGTGCCGGGGCGGCTGGGGAGACCCAGTACTTC
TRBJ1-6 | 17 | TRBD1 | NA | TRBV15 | CATSGRTGAMLNSPLHF | TGTGCCACCAGCGGGAGGACAGGGGCTATGCTTAATTCACCCCTCCACTTT
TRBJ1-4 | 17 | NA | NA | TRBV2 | CASSGGKRGQANEKLFF | TGTGCCAGCAGTGGAGGAAAGCGGGGGCAAGCTAATGAAAAACTGTTTTTT
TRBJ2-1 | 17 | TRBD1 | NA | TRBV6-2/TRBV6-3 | CASSFVHPRTGSAEQFF | TGTGCCAGCAGTTTCGTCCATCCGAGGACAGGGTCTGCTGAGCAGTTCTTC
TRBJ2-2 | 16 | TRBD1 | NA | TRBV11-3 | CASSFSGDRGTGELFF | TGTGCCAGCAGCTTCTCCGGGGACAGGGGTACCGGGGAGCTGTTTTTT
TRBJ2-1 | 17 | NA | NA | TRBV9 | CASSVVGAGDSYNEQFF | TGTGCCAGCAGCGTAGTGGGGGCGGGAGACTCCTACAATGAGCAGTTCTTC
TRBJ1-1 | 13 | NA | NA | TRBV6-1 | CASSEMVMRAAFF | TGTGCCAGCAGTGAAATGGTGATGAGGGCAGCTTTCTTT
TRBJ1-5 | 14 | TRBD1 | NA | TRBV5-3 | CARRSGQGNQPQHF | TGTGCCAGAAGGTCGGGACAGGGAAATCAGCCCCAGCATTTT
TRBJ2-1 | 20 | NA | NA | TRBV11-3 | CASSIPTGGQSFTSYNEQFF | TGTGCCAGCAGCATCCCTACCGGGGGACAGTCCTTTACCTCCTACAATGAGCAGTTCTTC
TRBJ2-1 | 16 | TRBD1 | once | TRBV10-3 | CAISELPGQGAWEQFF | TGTGCCATCAGTGAGCTACCGGGACAGGGGGCATGGGAGCAGTTCTTC
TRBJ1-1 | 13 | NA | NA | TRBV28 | CASTSGIRTEAFF | TGTGCCAGCACCTCAGGGATTCGTACTGAAGCTTTCTTT
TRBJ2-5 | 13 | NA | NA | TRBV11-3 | CASSLDVKETQYF | TGTGCCAGCAGCTTAGACGTAAAAGAGACCCAGTACTTC
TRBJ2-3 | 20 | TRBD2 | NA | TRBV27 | CASSLSPRPLAGGPPDTQYF | TGTGCCAGCAGTTTGTCCCCCCGTCCACTAGCGGGAGGGCCCCCAGATACGCAGTATTTT
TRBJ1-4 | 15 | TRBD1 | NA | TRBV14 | CASSQDHGQGGKLFF | TGTGCCAGCAGCCAAGATCATGGACAGGGCGGAAAACTGTTTTTT
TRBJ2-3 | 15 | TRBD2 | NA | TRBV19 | CASSIGLAGTDTQYF | TGTGCCAGTAGTATAGGGCTAGCGGGGACAGATACGCAGTATTTT
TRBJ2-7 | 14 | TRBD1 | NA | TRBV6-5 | CASSTRTGEYEQYF | TGTGCCAGCAGTACCCGGACAGGGGAATACGAGCAGTACTTC
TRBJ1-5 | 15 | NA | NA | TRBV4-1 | CASSLLPGGNQPQHF | TGCGCCAGCAGCCTCCTGCCCGGGGGCAATCAGCCCCAGCATTTT
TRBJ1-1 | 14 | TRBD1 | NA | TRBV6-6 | CASSYPQGATEAFF | TGTGCCAGCAGTTACCCGCAGGGGGCCACTGAAGCTTTCTTT
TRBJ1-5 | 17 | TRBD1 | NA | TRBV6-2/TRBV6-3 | CASSYERGRRSNQPQHF | TGTGCCAGCAGTTACGAAAGGGGGCGCCGGAGCAATCAGCCCCAGCATTTT
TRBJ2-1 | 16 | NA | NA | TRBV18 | CASSPRPAGADNEQFF | TGTGCCAGCTCACCAAGACCCGCTGGGGCAGACAATGAGCAGTTCTTC